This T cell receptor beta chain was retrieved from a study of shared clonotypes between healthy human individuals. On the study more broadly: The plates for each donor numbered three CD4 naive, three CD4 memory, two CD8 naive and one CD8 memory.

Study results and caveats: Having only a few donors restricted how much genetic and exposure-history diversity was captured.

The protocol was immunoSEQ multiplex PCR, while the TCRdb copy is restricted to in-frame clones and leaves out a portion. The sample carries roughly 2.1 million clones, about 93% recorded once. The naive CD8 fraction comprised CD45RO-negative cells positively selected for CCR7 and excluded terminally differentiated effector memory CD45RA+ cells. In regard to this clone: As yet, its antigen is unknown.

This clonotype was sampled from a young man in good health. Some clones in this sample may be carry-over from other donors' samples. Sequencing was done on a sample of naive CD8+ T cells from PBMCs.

The CDR3 here is CASSRGGAYNEQFF. Here the CDR3 DNA reads TGTGCCAGTAGTAGGGGCGGGGCCTACAATGAGCAGTTCTTC. The V and J genes are TRBV19 and TRBJ2-1; possible D gene TRBD2, 6 bases. The CDR3 is made up of 14 amino acids. V was cut by 4 bases and J by 2 bases, with 9 bases left in between. CDR1 LNHDA and CDR2 SQIVND come from the germline V gene (reference sequence).